Described below is a single T cell receptor beta chain sequence and its context. Its specificity is not known. Patients aged 18 to 65 had newly diagnosed hyperthyroidism of under 2 months' duration. RNA transcripts were the template for amplifying TCR beta CDR3 regions. The study used the HTBI primer set for a first-round RT-PCR of the TCR CDR3. MiXCR was run by TCRdb on the multiplex PCR reads, yielding one entry per CDR3 protein. The sample has more than 550,000 distinct CDR3 sequences, under 20% seen once. These data belong to a study of T cells in Graves' hyperthyroidism and ophthalmopathy. Study results and caveats: In the blood, most expanded thyroid clonotypes above 0.001 appeared as well.

Germline V gene sequence: CDR1 LNHDA, CDR2 SQIVND (reference sequence). The CDR3 consists of 15 residues. V was pared by 3 bases and J by 0 bases, with 10 bases between. The material sequenced was blood. The rearrangement uses TRBV19 and TRBJ2-3; no definite D call. This TCR was recovered from a woman between 50 and 59 years old with Graves' hyperthyroidism that later progressed to Graves' ophthalmopathy. CDR3 nucleotide sequence: TGTGCCAGTAGTATGGGCGCTTCTAGCACAGATACGCAGTATTTT. It encodes CASSMGASSTDTQYF.